Reported below is one T cell receptor (beta chain). Its antigen is currently unknown. Germline CDR1 is KGHSH and CDR2 is LQKENI. V was shortened by 4 bases and J by 4 bases, with 13 bases between the two germline ends. The CDR3 covers 15 residues. This entry comes from a study of cytomegalovirus exposure and HLA in healthy donors. The donors were in the approximately 130-subject validation cohort; that cohort was separate from the roughly 700-subject first cohort. Sequencing was performed with immunoSEQ multiplex PCR; in TCRdb, only in-frame clones are kept and a portion is missing. Counted here are 90,000 or so clones, about 96% occurring once; the ten biggest clones make up more than 0.65%. Whole-study results and caveats: 150 or so TCR beta chains were listed as cytomegalovirus-associated. Most TCRs appeared rarely, but some public TCRs recurred in many donors.

The source of this sequence is a man younger than 35 in good health and CMV-seronegative. The sequencing sample was made of PBMCs. The chain uses TRBV18 and TRBJ1-4; D is undetermined. The CDR3 region is CASSLVAGLNEKLFF. The CDR3 DNA sequence: TGTGCCAGCTCACTAGTGGCCGGACTTAATGAAAAACTGTTTTTT.